This T cell receptor beta chain stems from a study of blood T cell repertoires in COVID-19. Background on the study: The United States, Italy and Spain were the sources of the acute and convalescent COVID-19 samples. The cDNA or gDNA used as material had been derived from T cells, B-cell-depleted T cells, or PBMCs.

This CDR3 region has 11 residues. Germline values: CDR1 SNHLY, CDR2 FYNNEI. With 0 bases removed from V and 6 bases from J, the gap between germline ends came to 3 bases. Profiled with immunoSEQ multiplex PCR; TCRdb holds only in-frame clones, not every one. The sample has 180,000 or so clones; more than 75% are singletons. This chain joins TRBV2 and TRBJ2-7, with D hard to call. The receptor's source is a woman over 75 with acute or convalescent COVID-19. The specimen sequenced was peripheral blood. The CDR3 nucleotides read TGTGCCAGCAGTGAAGCCGGCGAGCAGTACTTC. Amino acids: CASSEAGEQYF.